A single T cell receptor beta chain is shown here with its context. The antigen is unknown. This sample was taken from a study of cytomegalovirus exposure and HLA in healthy donors. The wider study: In a later analysis, it was reported that the roughly 130 validation repertoires had been produced on the same platform as the 690 or so repertoires belonging to the first cohort. Notes on the study in general: Reported performance of the classifier showed diagnosis of cytomegalovirus status with high specificity and sensitivity. The study recorded 164 TCR beta chains that were cytomegalovirus-associated.

Produced via immunoSEQ multiplex PCR; TCRdb's table is partial and in-frame only. Found here are 150,000 to 200,000 clones, 80% to 90% of them singletons; the top ten hold approximately 2.1%. The donors were part of the validation cohort of over a hundred subjects. That cohort was separate from the first cohort, which comprised fewer than 800 subjects. There are 14 residues in the CDR3. The TCR sequence derives from a woman in her late teens or twenties in good health and CMV-seronegative. The genes are TRBV21-1 and TRBJ2-7; TRBD1 is taken as the D call from the table, unchecked against the DNA. TRBV21-1 is a recognized pseudogene. Sequencing was done on a sample of PBMCs. For the CDR3, the DNA is TGTGCCAGCAGCGCTAGGACAGCGACCTACGAGCAGTACTTC. Protein product: CASSARTATYEQYF.